One TCR beta chain is described in this entry. The antigen is not known. Sorting defined conventional CD4 T cells as CD4+CD127+. Authors' methods: Pooled conventional T cells gave 100,000 to 120,000 patient and around 1.5x10^5 donor TCRbeta sequences. The assay was immunoSEQ multiplex PCR, and TCRdb's table has in-frame clones only and misses some. That table gives V, J and clone size, and the DNA gave D and trimming. This sample has about 24,000 clones; roughly 96% occur once, and the top ten carry around 0.17%. This sample was included in a study of B cell selection in AIRE deficiency. The study, taken as a whole, reports: Healthy donors alone shared more than 30% of roughly 4,000 Treg sequences; patients alone 9% to 9.5%. AIRE-deficient Tconv and Treg repertoires matched healthy donors in TCRBV, CDR3 length, diversity. Patient Tconv cells held 30% to 35% of Treg sequences shared by healthy donors.

This receptor was obtained from a human donor in good health. Material: CD4+CD127+ conventional T cells sorted from PBMCs.

Written as DNA, the CDR3 is TGCGCCAGCAGTCAAGGATCGGTAGGATCTGGAAACACCATATATTTT. Its translation is CASSQGSVGSGNTIYF. V gene TRBV23-1 combines with J gene TRBJ1-3, with D unresolved. Being an ORF, TRBV23-1 has a function that is uncertain. Trimming removed 2 bases from V and 1 base from J, with 12 bases in between. The CDR3 is 16 amino acids.